One sample yielded the 17 T cell receptor beta chains listed below, sequenced in a study of shared clonotypes between healthy human individuals. Naive-designated CD8 cells lacked CD45RO, were positively enriched for CCR7, and omitted terminally differentiated effector memory CD45RA+ cells. Assay used: immunoSEQ multiplex PCR; TCRdb lists only in-frame clones, some missing. The table lists approximately 650,000 clones, about 95% of them singletons, with 0.11% in the top ten. Sequenced material: naive CD8+ T cells sorted from blood. These receptors originate from a woman aged 25-40 years in good health.

This chain joins TRBV6-1 and TRBJ2-7; D gene ambiguous. Germline V CDR1 and CDR2: MNHNS, SASEGT. Trimming shortened V by 1 base and J by 5 bases, and 21 bases separated the two germline ends. The CDR3 covers 17 residues. In DNA form, the CDR3 reads TGTGCCAGCAGTGAAGAGTCGGTTGTTGTGTCTAACCACGAGCAGTACTTC. Residues: CASSEESVVVSNHEQYF.

This sequence joins TRBV4-2 and TRBJ2-1, with 8 bases identical to TRBD1. The CDR3 has 16 amino acids. CDR1 and CDR2 (germline): LGHNA, YNFKEQ. V lost 3 bases and J lost 6; bases outside the gene matches: 10. CDR3: CASSHNFGTGGNEQFF. In DNA, the CDR3 is TGTGCCAGCAGCCATAACTTCGGGACAGGTGGCAATGAGCAGTTCTTC.

The chain recombines TRBV11-2 with TRBJ2-7; maybe TRBD2 (6 bases). CDR3 size: 15 residues. Germline V CDR1 and CDR2: SGHAT, FQNNGV. V was pared by 2 bases and J by 6 bases, with 17 bases between. CDR3 sequence: CASSLSSGGGAEQYF. As DNA, the CDR3 is TGTGCCAGCAGCTTAAGCTCTGGGGGAGGAGCCGAGCAGTACTTC.

CDR3 protein: CASSPTDRYNEQFF. Written as DNA, the CDR3 is TGTGCCAGTAGTCCGACTGACAGATACAATGAGCAGTTCTTC. The J gene is TRBJ2-1, the V gene TRBV19, with a possible D match to TRBD1 (5 bases). The germline V gene has CDR1 LNHDA and CDR2 SQIVND (reference sequence). CDR3 length: 14 amino acids. Deletions cut 5 bases from V and 4 bases from J, with 12 bases between.

The chain couples TRBV27 to TRBJ2-1; 9 nucleotides agree with TRBD2. Germline CDR1 reads MNHEY; CDR2 reads SMNVEV (reference sequence). The CDR3 is 16 residues long. V gave up 6 bases and J gave up 0 bases; unmatched junction bases: 6. As DNA, the CDR3 is TGTGCCAGCAGGGCCCATAGCGGGAGCTCCTACAATGAGCAGTTCTTC. It is translated as CASRAHSGSSYNEQFF.

V gene TRBV9 combines with J gene TRBJ1-2; perhaps TRBD1 as D (5 bases). There are 15 residues in the CDR3. CDR1 SGDLS and CDR2 YYNGEE come from the germline V gene. V gave up 0 bases and J gave up 4 bases, with 13 bases separating them. The CDR3 loop is CASSVVQGQSYGYTF. The CDR3 nucleotides are TGTGCCAGCAGCGTAGTTCAGGGCCAGAGCTATGGCTACACCTTC.

The chain uses TRBV2 and TRBJ1-4; D might be TRBD1 (5 bases). Per the germline V gene, CDR1 is SNHLY and CDR2 is FYNNEI. Trimming left V 4 bases short and J 4 bases short, with 10 bases between. The CDR3 length is 14 residues. CDR3 DNA: TGTGCCAGCAGTGGACAGTCCTTTAATGAAAAACTGTTTTTT. Residues: CASSGQSFNEKLFF.

J is TRBJ1-4 and V is TRBV19, with D possibly TRBD1 on 5 matching bases. V was clipped by 5 bases and J by 4 bases, with 29 bases between them. CDR1 and CDR2 from the germline V gene are LNHDA and SQIVND (reference sequence). The CDR3 is 20 amino acids. The CDR3 DNA reads TGTGCCAGTAGTCGAGGATTCGGGACGTTCACCCGGCACAATAATGAAAAACTGTTTTTT. Translating it yields CASSRGFGTFTRHNNEKLFF.

The chain has TRBV21-1 and TRBJ1-2; no check of the table's D call, TRBD1, against the DNA was made. TRBV21-1 is a listed pseudogene. The CDR3 covers 16 residues. The DNA of the CDR3 is TGTGCCGCCGGACACGAGCGAGGAGCCTCCGGCTATGGCTACACCTTC. Translated: CAAGHERGASGYGYTF.

The chain recombines TRBV11-2 with TRBJ2-1; TRBD1 is a possible D gene (6 bases). The CDR3 sequence is 15 residues long. Germline V gene sequence: CDR1 SGHAT, CDR2 FQNNGV. The V gene lost 3 bases and the J gene lost 0 bases, with 9 bases spanning the gap. The chain's CDR3 is CASSFTGPSYNEQFF. Here the CDR3 DNA reads TGTGCCAGCAGCTTCACAGGGCCCTCCTACAATGAGCAGTTCTTC. Together with reference TRBV11-2 and TRBJ2-1, the CDR3 gives the full variable domain: EAGVAQSPRYKIIEKRQSVAFWCNPISGHATLYWYQQILGQGPKLLIQFQNNGVVDDSQLPKDRFSAERLKGVDSTLKIQPAKLEDSAVYLCASSFTGPSYNEQFFGPGTRLTVL.

The genes are TRBV5-1 and TRBJ2-7; TRBD1 aligns across 11 bases. From germline, CDR1 is SGHRS and CDR2 YFSETQ. The CDR3 length is 15 residues. Trimming removed 4 bases from V and 7 bases from J; junction bases left unmatched: 10. The CDR3 spells CASSHPRDRGGEQYF. CDR3 nucleotide sequence: TGCGCCAGCAGCCACCCCCGGGACAGGGGGGGGGAGCAGTACTTC.

The CDR3 region has the DNA TGTGCCAGTAGTTATTCGACAGGGGGCTACGAGCAGTACTTC. Translating gives CASSYSTGGYEQYF. The chain carries TRBV19 and TRBJ2-7; 9 bases fit TRBD1. Per germline, CDR1 LNHDA and CDR2 SQIVND (reference sequence). The junction had 5 bases not matched to a gene; V was cut back by 5 bases and J by 3 bases. The CDR3 has 14 residues. Full variable domain (remainder filled in from reference TRBV19 and TRBJ2-7): DGGITQSPKYLFRKEGQNVTLSCEQNLNHDAMYWYRQDPGQGLRLIYYSQIVNDFQKGDIAEGYSVSREKKESFPLTVTSAQKNPTAFYLCASSYSTGGYEQYFGPGTRLTVT.

The genes are TRBV27 and TRBJ2-7; D call uncertain. Germline CDR1 and CDR2: MNHEY and SMNVEV (reference sequence). Trimming removed 2 bases at V and 0 bases at J, with 8 bases between. The CDR3 consists of 14 residues. CDR3 sequence (DNA): TGTGCCAGCAGTTTAACGGCTAACTCCTACGAGCAGTACTTC. This encodes CASSLTANSYEQYF.

This clone was detected only once. This rearrangement joins TRBV29-1 to TRBJ2-2; 10 nucleotides match TRBD2. The J segment lost 6 bases and the V segment lost 1 base, leaving 2 bases of the junction unmatched. Germline V gene data show CDR1 as SQVTM and CDR2 as ANQGSEA. The length of the CDR3 is 14 residues. CDR3 sequence reads: CSVEGSGRAGELFF. The CDR3, as DNA: TGCAGCGTTGAAGGGAGCGGGAGGGCCGGGGAGCTGTTTTTT.

The chain combines TRBV27 with TRBJ1-1; 7 bases line up with TRBD1. Germline trimming cut 6 bases from V and 5 bases from J; bases unmatched to any gene: 9. The germline gives CDR1 MNHEY, CDR2 SMNVEV (reference sequence). CDR3 size: 14 residues. CDR3 sequence reads: CASRSGGRGTEAFF. The CDR3 DNA is TGTGCCAGCAGATCAGGGGGGAGAGGGACTGAAGCTTTCTTT.

V is TRBV28 and J is TRBJ2-3; 8 bases line up with TRBD2. Germline lookup yields CDR1 MDHEN and CDR2 SYDVKM. This CDR3 has 20 residues. V trimming: 3 bases; J trimming: 4 bases; junction bases outside the gene matches: 21. DNA for the CDR3: TGTGCCAGCAGTTTCCTCCCGGGGGGCGCGGGGGGAGGGCCCCCAGATACGCAGTATTTT. It translates to CASSFLPGGAGGGPPDTQYF. Using reference TRBV28 and TRBJ2-3 for the parts outside the CDR3, the full variable domain is DVKVTQSSRYLVKRTGEKVFLECVQDMDHENMFWYRQDPGLGLRLIYFSYDVKMKEKGDIPEGYSVSREKKERFSLILESASTNQTSMYLCASSFLPGGAGGGPPDTQYFGPGTRLTVL.

The rearrangement links TRBV4-1 to TRBJ2-5, with 8 positions matching TRBD1. The end of the DNA aligns better with TRBJ2-7, so the J call may be wrong. Per germline, CDR1 MGHRA and CDR2 YSYEKL. This CDR3 is 16 amino acids long. In DNA, the CDR3 is TGCGCCAGCAGCCAAGCTTTTTCAGGGGGCGGATACGAGCAGTACTTC. Protein product: CASSQAFSGGGYEQYF.